A single TCR beta chain is shown here with its context. The antigen remains unidentified. This specimen comes from a study of OX40 agonist ivuxolimab in advanced cancers. At the level of the study: Patients with prior anti-PD-1, anti-PD-L1 or anti-CTLA-4 therapy were eligible; 40% had some.

Study-level points and caveats: Patients with a partial response at 0.1-3.0 mg/kg had among the lowest clonal expansion.

The CDR3 runs to 16 residues. Trimming stripped 4 bases from V and 7 bases from J, with 22 bases between. Germline CDR1 reads PRHDT; CDR2 reads FYEKMQ (reference sequence). Sequencing used immunoSEQ multiplex PCR; TCRdb keeps in-frame clones, though not all of them. The sample lists tens of thousands of clones, about 88% occurring once. The sequenced sample was CD4+ or CD8+ T cells sorted from blood, obtained in a trial of the OX40 agonist ivuxolimab. The TCR originated in an adult with an advanced solid tumor such as melanoma, head and neck, liver or kidney cancer. The rearrangement uses TRBV13 and TRBJ2-5, with D perhaps matching TRBD2 (7 bases). CDR3 amino acids: CASSSSLWGGAGTQYF. In nucleotides, the CDR3 is TGTGCCAGCAGCTCCAGCCTTTGGGGGGGGGCAGGGACCCAGTACTTC.